A single sample gave rise to the 17 T cell receptor beta chains below, sequenced in a study of shared clonotypes between healthy human individuals. Measured with immunoSEQ multiplex PCR; TCRdb has only the in-frame clones, and not every one. The profile shows around 690,000 clones, 80% to 95% of them singletons. Sequencing was carried out using memory CD8+ T cells from PBMCs. Sample subset: CD45RO+ cells pooled with CCR7-negative TemRA cells. These receptors all stem from a man aged 18 to 29 in good health. Some clones in this sample may be carry-over from other donors' samples.

The chain uses TRBV15 and TRBJ2-7, with 7 bases matching TRBD1. The germline V gene has CDR1 LNHNV and CDR2 YYDKDF (reference sequence). The CDR3 has 15 amino acids. The ends lost 3 bases at V and 5 bases at J; junction bases unmatched: 10. This CDR3 is CATSSGQVLGDEQYF. The CDR3, as DNA: TGTGCCACCAGCAGCGGACAGGTTCTTGGGGACGAGCAGTACTTC. The whole variable domain, filled in from reference TRBV15 and TRBJ2-7, reads DAMVIQNPRYQVTQFGKPVTLSCSQTLNHNVMYWYQQKSSQAPKLLFHYYDKDFNNEADTPDNFQSRRPNTSFCFLDIRSPGLGDTAMYLCATSSGQVLGDEQYFGPGTRLTVT.

This sequence joins TRBV5-6 and TRBJ2-1, with no clear D. The V and J ends lost 4 bases and 6 bases respectively, with 14 bases between them. CDR3 length: 14 residues. From germline, CDR1 is SGHDT and CDR2 YYEEEE. Here the CDR3 DNA reads TGTGCCAGCAGCCGACCTCTAACTCGCAATGAGCAGTTCTTC. Translating gives CASSRPLTRNEQFF.

The chain has TRBV11-2 and TRBJ2-7; D remains unclear. The CDR3 length is 13 residues. The V end lost 1 base, the J end lost 3 bases, and 7 bases lay between the germline ends. Per the germline V gene, CDR1 is SGHAT and CDR2 is FQNNGV. CDR3 DNA: TGTGCCAGCAGCTTAGCGTATCTCTACGAGCAGTACTTC. Protein: CASSLAYLYEQYF. Variable domain in full (rest from reference TRBV11-2 and TRBJ2-7): EAGVAQSPRYKIIEKRQSVAFWCNPISGHATLYWYQQILGQGPKLLIQFQNNGVVDDSQLPKDRFSAERLKGVDSTLKIQPAKLEDSAVYLCASSLAYLYEQYFGPGTRLTVT.

This chain connects TRBV7-8 to TRBJ2-7, with 8 bases aligning to TRBD1. CDR3 length equals 13 residues. Germline V gene data show CDR1 as SGHVS and CDR2 as FQNEAQ. Trimming at V came to 5 bases and at J to 7 bases, leaving 7 bases not matched to a gene. CDR3 loop: CASSQQGGGEQYF. The CDR3 DNA reads as TGTGCCAGCAGCCAACAGGGGGGTGGGGAGCAGTACTTC.

This clone was counted between two and nine times. The chain has TRBV4-1 and TRBJ2-5; D unresolved. Trimming cost V 0 bases and J 0 bases, with 11 bases left between them. The CDR3 sequence is 16 residues long. Germline V gene sequence: CDR1 MGHRA, CDR2 YSYEKL. The DNA for the CDR3 is TGCGCCAGCAGCCAAGAAGACTTACCGTACCAAGAGACCCAGTACTTC. Protein sequence: CASSQEDLPYQETQYF.

V is TRBV29-1 and J is TRBJ2-2; 10 bases match TRBD2. The V gene's germline CDR1 is SQVTM and CDR2 ANQGSEA. With 4 bases clipped from V and 4 bases from J, the junction kept 12 bases outside the gene matches. This CDR3 has 17 amino acids. DNA for the CDR3: TGCAGCGTTGGTCTCCTAGCGGGAGCCGAGGGCACCGGGGAGCTGTTTTTT. It encodes CSVGLLAGAEGTGELFF.

This clone has more than one count but fewer than ten. CDR3 DNA sequence: TGTGCCACCCTACAGGGGTTCTACTCTGGAAACACCATATATTTT. It codes for CATLQGFYSGNTIYF. The chain joins TRBV6-1 to TRBJ1-3, with TRBD1 matching 7 bases. The ends lost 10 bases at V and 0 bases at J; junction bases unmatched: 9. CDR3 length equals 15 residues. Germline V gene lookup returns CDR1 MNHNS and CDR2 SASEGT.

This clone was counted only a few times. V is TRBV30 and J is TRBJ1-1; D may be TRBD1 (5 bases). V lost 3 bases and J 1 base, leaving 9 bases between the germline ends. Germline loops: CDR1 GTSNPN, CDR2 SVGIG (reference sequence). This CDR3 contains 13 residues. In nucleotides, the CDR3 is TGTGCCTGGAGAGCTAGGGGGAACACTGAAGCTTTCTTT. Amino acids: CAWRARGNTEAFF.

The V and J genes are TRBV27 and TRBJ2-5, with 7 bases fitting TRBD2. The germline CDR1 and CDR2 sequences are MNHEY and SMNVEV (reference sequence). The CDR3 has 16 residues. The V segment lost 3 bases and the J segment 2 bases; nucleotides outside the gene matches: 9. The CDR3 nucleotides are TGTGCCAGCAGTTTGTTGGGGGAGGGCCTACAAGAGACCCAGTACTTC. Translated, it gives CASSLLGEGLQETQYF.

V and J are TRBV10-1 and TRBJ2-7; 7 positions agree with TRBD1. CDR3 size: 15 residues. The germline gives CDR1 WNHNN, CDR2 SYGVQD (reference sequence). Trimming took 0 bases from V and 2 from J; bases not matched to a gene: 4. The CDR3 loop is CASSESVTGTYEQYF. In nucleotides, the CDR3 is TGCGCCAGCAGTGAGTCTGTGACAGGGACCTACGAGCAGTACTTC.

The rearrangement uses TRBV19 and TRBJ2-7; D not resolved. The CDR3 length is 14 residues. The V end was cut by 0 bases, the J end by 3 bases, with 9 bases between. Germline V lookup: CDR1 LNHDA, CDR2 SQIVND (reference sequence). The CDR3 spells CASSIDLAGYEQYF. The CDR3, as DNA: TGTGCCAGTAGTATAGATCTGGCAGGCTACGAGCAGTACTTC.

The chain recombines TRBV11-2 with TRBJ2-7; D is uncertain. Trimming took 5 bases from V and 0 from J, leaving 20 bases between them. Germline CDR1 SGHAT, CDR2 FQNNGV. The length of the CDR3 is 17 residues. CDR3 nucleotide sequence: TGTGCCAGCAGCCTAGGGTGGGATTCCCACAGCTCCTACGAGCAGTACTTC. It yields the protein CASSLGWDSHSSYEQYF.

The V call is TRBV6-6, the J call TRBJ2-7, with 9 bases identical to TRBD1. J gave up 1 base and V 6 bases, and 7 bases lay outside the gene matches. CDR3 size: 15 residues. Germline V lookup: CDR1 MNHNY, CDR2 SVGAGI (reference sequence). The CDR3 here is CASRAPGQGSYEQYF. CDR3 coding DNA: TGTGCCAGCAGAGCCCCCGGACAGGGGTCCTACGAGCAGTACTTC.

The chain joins TRBV2 to TRBJ2-3; 10 bases are shared with TRBD2. CDR3 length equals 15 residues. Germline CDR1 and CDR2: SNHLY and FYNNEI. Germline trimming cut 6 bases from V and 0 bases from J; bases unmatched to any gene: 3. The CDR3 protein is CASRVGLASTDTQYF. DNA for the CDR3: TGTGCCAGCAGAGTGGGACTAGCGAGCACAGATACGCAGTATTTT. The full variable domain, in which reference TRBV2 and TRBJ2-3 provide the parts outside the CDR3, is EPEVTQTPSHQVTQMGQEVILRCVPISNHLYFYWYRQILGQKVEFLVSFYNNEISEKSEIFDDQFSVERPDGSNFTLKIRSTKLEDSAMYFCASRVGLASTDTQYFGPGTRLTVL.

This clone was detected many times. V is TRBV7-9 and J is TRBJ2-3; possibly TRBD2 for D (6 bases). The CDR3 sequence is 15 residues long. Trimming stripped 4 bases from V and 9 bases from J, with 20 bases between. Germline V gives CDR1 SEHNR, CDR2 FQNEAQ (reference sequence). CDR3 nucleotides: TGTGCCAGCAGCTCCCGGGACTCCAGCCCTGGCACGCAGTATTTT. It encodes CASSSRDSSPGTQYF. Full variable domain (outside the CDR3, taken from reference TRBV7-9 and TRBJ2-3): DTGVSQNPRHKITKRGQNVTFRCDPISEHNRLYWYRQTLGQGPEFLTYFQNEAQLEKSRLLSDRFSAERPKGSFSTLEIQRTEQGDSAMYLCASSSRDSSPGTQYFGPGTRLTVL.

The rearrangement links TRBV2 to TRBJ2-7; TRBD2 agrees at 7 bases. The CDR3 has 15 residues. Germline lookup yields CDR1 SNHLY and CDR2 FYNNEI. J gave up 0 bases and V 3 bases, and 5 bases lay outside the gene matches. CDR3 DNA: TGTGCCAGCAGTGACCCAGCGGGAAGCTCCTACGAGCAGTACTTC. Protein product: CASSDPAGSSYEQYF. Based on the CDR3 plus reference TRBV2 and TRBJ2-7, the full variable domain is EPEVTQTPSHQVTQMGQEVILRCVPISNHLYFYWYRQILGQKVEFLVSFYNNEISEKSEIFDDQFSVERPDGSNFTLKIRSTKLEDSAMYFCASSDPAGSSYEQYFGPGTRLTVT.

In DNA form, the CDR3 reads TGTGCCAGTAGTATCTGGGGAGGGCGAACTGAAGCTTTCTTT. Translated, it gives CASSIWGGRTEAFF. The chain joins TRBV19 to TRBJ1-1; D is unresolved. Germline loops: CDR1 LNHDA, CDR2 SQIVND (reference sequence). With 3 bases removed from V and 5 bases from J, the gap between germline ends came to 13 bases. This CDR3 is 14 amino acids long.